Listed below are T cell receptor beta chains from one sample, sequenced in a study of human T cells and chemical hapten exposure. TCRdb reprocessed the RACE reads via MiXCR and lists one record per CDR3 protein. The data contain tens of thousands of distinct CDR3 sequences, 9.8% of them singletons. The source material was whole blood, sampled in connection with sensitization to the hapten diphenylcyclopropenone (DPC). These receptors all stem from a woman aged 35 to 49 with alopecia areata. Some clones in this sample may be carry-over from other donors' samples. Each CDR3 is given with its conserved first and last residue. Fields, in order: V gene, clone size, J gene, D gene, CDR3 protein, CDR3 DNA. The D gene is left open where the match is weak. The size of a clone is reported for some rows only, either as once, few or many, or as a class for expanded clones.

>TRBV7-9|many|TRBJ2-2|TRBD2
CASSFGGSTGELFF
TGTGCCAGCAGCTTCGGGGGGTCCACCGGGGAGCTGTTTTTT
>TRBV27|few|TRBJ2-5|NA
CASSLKASGLRTQYF
TGTGCCAGCAGTTTAAAAGCCAGCGGGCTTCGGACCCAGTACTTC
>TRBV24-1|NA|TRBJ2-2|TRBD2
CATSDFREAGELFF
TGTGCCACCAGTGATTTTCGGGAGGCCGGGGAGCTGTTTTTT
>TRBV5-1|many|TRBJ1-2|NA
CASSVTGDANYGYTF
TGCGCCAGCAGCGTGACAGGAGATGCTAACTATGGCTACACCTTC
>TRBV6-5|few|TRBJ2-2|TRBD1
CASSRPTGETGELFF
TGTGCCAGCAGTCGCCCCACAGGGGAGACCGGGGAGCTGTTTTTT
>TRBV7-9|many|TRBJ2-3|NA
CASSLIADTQYF
TGTGCCAGCAGCTTAATTGCAGATACGCAGTATTTT
>TRBV12-3/TRBV12-4|many|TRBJ2-4|NA
CASIEGQAKNIQYF
TGTGCCAGCATAGAAGGGCAGGCCAAAAACATTCAGTACTTC
>TRBV6-2/TRBV6-3|many|TRBJ1-2|NA
CASTTGTHYGYTF
TGTGCCAGCACCACCGGGACCCACTATGGCTACACCTTC
>TRBV18|few|TRBJ2-1|TRBD1
CASSPEGQGWDNEQFF
TGTGCCAGCTCACCGGAGGGACAGGGTTGGGACAATGAGCAGTTCTTC
>TRBV5-1|many|TRBJ2-5|NA
CASSLVVPYQETQYF
TGCGCCAGCAGCTTGGTAGTGCCTTACCAAGAGACCCAGTACTTC
>TRBV12-3/TRBV12-4|many|TRBJ2-1|NA
CASSLALLVPYEQFF
TGTGCCAGCAGTTTAGCCTTACTAGTCCCATATGAGCAGTTCTTC
>TRBV5-5|many|TRBJ1-1|NA
CASSFGEVPTFRNTEAFF
TGTGCCAGCAGCTTTGGGGAGGTTCCTACCTTCAGGAACACTGAAGCTTTCTTT
>TRBV20-1|NA|TRBJ1-5|NA
CSARDTGGQPQHF
TGCAGTGCTAGAGATACAGGAGGTCAGCCCCAGCATTTT
>TRBV6-6|many|TRBJ1-4|NA
CASLPGDPTNEKLFF
TGTGCCAGTCTGCCCGGGGACCCAACTAATGAAAAACTGTTTTTT
>TRBV6-2/TRBV6-3|many|TRBJ2-1|TRBD2
CASSSGLIYNEQFF
TGTGCCAGCAGTTCGGGACTAATATACAATGAGCAGTTCTTC
>TRBV20-1|many|TRBJ1-1|NA
CSAREGWGNTEAFF
TGCAGTGCTAGAGAGGGGTGGGGAAACACTGAAGCTTTCTTT
>TRBV2|many|TRBJ1-2|TRBD1
CASSQGQPNYGYTF
TGTGCCAGCAGCCAGGGACAGCCTAACTATGGCTACACCTTC
>TRBV12-3/TRBV12-4|few|TRBJ1-2|NA
CASSPYGTASNYGYTF
TGTGCCAGCAGTCCCTACGGGACGGCCTCTAACTATGGCTACACCTTC
>TRBV18|many|TRBJ2-1|NA
CASSSVLGHNEQFF
TGTGCCAGCTCTAGTGTATTGGGCCACAATGAGCAGTTCTTC
>TRBV7-2|many|TRBJ2-5|NA
CASSLGGARETQYF
TGTGCCAGCAGCTTAGGGGGGGCCCGTGAGACCCAGTACTTC
>TRBV2|many|TRBJ2-1|NA
CASSGDSYNEQFF
TGTGCCAGCAGTGGAGATTCCTACAATGAGCAGTTCTTC
>TRBV5-4|many|TRBJ1-1|NA
CASSLWAGTTMNTEAFF
TGTGCCAGCAGCTTGTGGGCAGGGACGACAATGAACACTGAAGCTTTCTTT
>TRBV29-1|few|TRBJ2-3|NA
CSVDLTVDTDTQYF
TGCAGCGTCGACCTGACAGTAGACACAGATACGCAGTATTTT
>TRBV12-2|medium-sized|TRBJ2-1|NA
CASRLEATSVIGEQFF
TGTGCAAGTCGCTTAGAAGCGACCTCCGTTATAGGTGAGCAGTTCTTC
>TRBV6-1|NA|TRBJ1-6|NA
CASRELGLGNSPLHF
TGTGCCAGCAGAGAATTGGGTCTCGGGAATTCACCCCTCCACTTT
>TRBV6-2/TRBV6-3|NA|TRBJ2-5|NA
CASSRGAQETQYF
TGTGCCAGCAGCCGGGGGGCTCAAGAGACCCAGTACTTC
>TRBV10-3|many|TRBJ2-2|NA
CAITPLEDTGELFF
TGTGCCATCACCCCGCTCGAGGACACCGGGGAGCTGTTTTTT
>TRBV10-3|many|TRBJ2-3|TRBD1
CAISESGGTGLTDTQYF
TGTGCCATCAGTGAGTCGGGCGGGACAGGGCTCACAGATACGCAGTATTTT
>TRBV28|many|TRBJ2-3|TRBD2
CASSGGTNSDTQYF
TGTGCCAGCAGCGGCGGGACTAACTCCGATACGCAGTATTTT
>TRBV27|few|TRBJ2-7|NA
CASSLVSRGDEQYF
TGTGCCAGCAGTTTGGTGAGCAGGGGGGACGAGCAGTACTTC
>TRBV4-2|few|TRBJ2-7|NA
CASSQGRGPTYEQYF
TGTGCCAGCAGCCAAGGGAGGGGCCCTACCTACGAGCAGTACTTC
>TRBV7-2|many|TRBJ2-7|NA
CASSLGPGSSYEQYF
TGTGCCAGCAGCTTAGGACCCGGCAGCTCCTACGAGCAGTACTTC
>TRBV4-3|few|TRBJ2-7|TRBD1
CASSQDRIYEQYF
TGCGCCAGCAGCCAGGACAGGATCTACGAGCAGTACTTC
>TRBV7-9|NA|TRBJ1-1|NA
CASSLRQGTNTEAFF
TGTGCCAGCAGCTTAAGGCAGGGAACGAACACTGAAGCTTTCTTT
>TRBV20-1|many|TRBJ2-7|NA
CSARGDTDLGEQYF
TGCAGTGCCAGAGGGGACACGGACCTTGGGGAGCAGTACTTC
>TRBV4-3|many|TRBJ1-1|NA
CASSQEPGRAEAFF
TGCGCCAGCAGCCAAGAACCCGGGCGGGCTGAAGCTTTCTTT
>TRBV28|many|TRBJ2-7|NA
CASSQAFHAYEQYF
TGTGCCAGCAGTCAAGCGTTTCATGCCTACGAGCAGTACTTC
>TRBV11-2|many|TRBJ2-3|NA
CASSLSGTSTDTQYF
TGTGCCAGCAGCTTATCGGGAACAAGCACAGATACGCAGTATTTT
>TRBV6-2/TRBV6-3|NA|TRBJ1-5|TRBD1
CASRLPGQTTNQPQHF
TGTGCCAGCAGATTACCGGGACAGACTACGAATCAGCCCCAGCATTTT
>TRBV6-1|NA|TRBJ1-2|TRBD1
CATQTGGGYGYTF
TGTGCCACCCAGACAGGGGGGGGCTATGGCTACACCTTC
>TRBV5-4|many|TRBJ2-1|TRBD1
CASSLDRGRRFF
TGTGCCAGCAGCCTCGACAGGGGAAGGCGGTTCTTC
>TRBV29-1|NA|TRBJ1-2|TRBD1
CSVEDSRRTGDYGYTF
TGCAGCGTTGAAGACTCCCGGAGGACAGGGGACTATGGCTACACCTTC
>TRBV5-1|many|TRBJ2-1|NA
CASSSPTTRNEQFF
TGCGCCAGCAGCTCGCCGACGACTCGGAATGAGCAGTTCTTC
>TRBV4-1|many|TRBJ2-7|TRBD1
CASSQGTGEEQYF
TGCGCCAGCAGCCAGGGGACAGGGGAAGAGCAGTACTTC
>TRBV7-2|many|TRBJ2-7|NA
CASSLGQGTYEQYF
TGTGCCAGCAGCTTAGGGCAGGGGACCTACGAGCAGTACTTC
>TRBV6-6|many|TRBJ2-3|TRBD1
CASSPGTGTDTQYF
TGTGCCAGCAGTCCGGGGACAGGGACAGATACGCAGTATTTT
>TRBV25-1|many|TRBJ2-1|TRBD2
CASSALAGGWSSYNEQFF
TGTGCCAGCAGTGCACTAGCGGGGGGCTGGAGCTCCTACAATGAGCAGTTCTTC
>TRBV7-9|many|TRBJ2-3|NA
CASSLVSSTDTQYF
TGTGCCAGCAGCTTGGTCAGTAGCACAGATACGCAGTATTTT
>TRBV6-6|many|TRBJ1-4|NA
CASSSPRTVDEKLFF
TGTGCCAGCAGTTCGCCCCGGACAGTTGATGAAAAACTGTTTTTT
>TRBV12-3/TRBV12-4|many|TRBJ2-1|TRBD2
CASSFGTTGDNEQFF
TGTGCCAGCAGTTTTGGGACTACGGGTGACAATGAGCAGTTCTTC
>TRBV6-1|many|TRBJ1-5|NA
CASRTRGNQPQHF
TGTGCCAGCAGGACTAGGGGGAATCAGCCCCAGCATTTT